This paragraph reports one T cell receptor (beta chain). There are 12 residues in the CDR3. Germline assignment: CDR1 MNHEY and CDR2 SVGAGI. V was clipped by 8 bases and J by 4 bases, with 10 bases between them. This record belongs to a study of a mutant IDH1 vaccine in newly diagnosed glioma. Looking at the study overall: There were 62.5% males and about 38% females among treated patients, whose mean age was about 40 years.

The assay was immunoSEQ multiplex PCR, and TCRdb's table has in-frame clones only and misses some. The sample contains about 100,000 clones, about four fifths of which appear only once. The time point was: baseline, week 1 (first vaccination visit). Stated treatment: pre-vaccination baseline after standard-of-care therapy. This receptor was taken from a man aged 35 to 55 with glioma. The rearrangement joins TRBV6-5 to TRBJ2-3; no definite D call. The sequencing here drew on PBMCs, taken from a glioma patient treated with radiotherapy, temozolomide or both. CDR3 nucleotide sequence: TGTGCCAGCCTTGACCGGGCAGATACGCAGTATTTT. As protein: CASLDRADTQYF.